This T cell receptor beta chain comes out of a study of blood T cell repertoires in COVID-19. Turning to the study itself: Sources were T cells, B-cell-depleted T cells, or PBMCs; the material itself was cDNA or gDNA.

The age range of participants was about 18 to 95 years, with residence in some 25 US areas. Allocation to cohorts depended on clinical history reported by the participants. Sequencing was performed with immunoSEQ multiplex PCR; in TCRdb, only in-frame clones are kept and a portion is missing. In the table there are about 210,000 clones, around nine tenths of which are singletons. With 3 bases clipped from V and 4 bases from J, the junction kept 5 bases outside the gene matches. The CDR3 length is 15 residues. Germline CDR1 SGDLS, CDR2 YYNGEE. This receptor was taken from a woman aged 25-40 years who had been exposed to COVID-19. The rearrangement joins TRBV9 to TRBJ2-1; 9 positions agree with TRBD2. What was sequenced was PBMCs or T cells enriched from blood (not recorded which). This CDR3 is CASSGSGGTYNEQFF. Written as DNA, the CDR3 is TGTGCCAGCAGCGGAAGCGGGGGGACTTACAATGAGCAGTTCTTC.